This TCR beta chain was documented in a study of OX40 agonist ivuxolimab in advanced cancers. Study-wide points: No determination was made of the antigen specificity of the expanded peripheral T cells. CD4+ T cells averaged fewer expanded clones than CD8+ T cells.

Baseline, cycle 4 day 1, and cycle 7 day 1 were the blood sampling points. Sequencing used immunoSEQ multiplex PCR; TCRdb keeps in-frame clones, though not all of them. Of under 80,000 clones in the sample, about nine tenths were seen once. The trim removed 3 bases at V and 2 bases at J, leaving 11 bases unmatched. The CDR3 sequence is 18 residues long. CDR1 and CDR2 (germline): MDHEN, SYDVKM. A remark on this clone: Antigen unknown.

The J gene is TRBJ2-5, the V gene TRBV28, with 11 bases lining up with TRBD1. The source was CD4+ or CD8+ T cells sorted from blood, collected in a trial of the OX40 agonist ivuxolimab. This TCR was sampled from an adult with an advanced solid tumor such as melanoma, head and neck, liver or kidney cancer. CDR3 sequence reads: CASSFRRGQGASQETQYF. CDR3 sequence (DNA): TGTGCCAGCAGTTTTAGGAGAGGACAGGGGGCTTCACAAGAGACCCAGTACTTC.